Sequencing of this TCR beta chain was carried out in a study of post-analysis software for immune sequencing data. Looking at the study overall: As for disease course, relapsing-remitting, secondary progressive and progressive-relapsing multiple sclerosis were all included. Findings of the study overall: Batch-mates among the samples co-clustered strongly by F measure.

As regards this clonotype: Its cognate antigen is unknown.

Tagging with unique molecular identifiers was a feature of the TCR beta cDNA libraries. TCRdb reanalysed the PCR reads using MiXCR and keeps one entry per CDR3 protein. The data contain 800,000 to 950,000 distinct CDR3 sequences, around 50% of them seen just once; the ten biggest clones take up 4.6%. Sequencing was done on a sample of blood. This TCR derives from a girl between 10 and 17 years old with multiple sclerosis.

The CDR3 DNA reads as TGTGCCAGCAGCTTGTACGAGACTATGAACACTGAAGCTTTCTTT. Its translation: CASSLYETMNTEAFF. The V gene is TRBV7-9, the J gene TRBJ1-1; no reliable D call. This CDR3 comprises 15 residues. The germline V gene has CDR1 SEHNR and CDR2 FQNEAQ (reference sequence). V lost 3 bases to trimming and J lost 0 bases, with 11 bases between them.